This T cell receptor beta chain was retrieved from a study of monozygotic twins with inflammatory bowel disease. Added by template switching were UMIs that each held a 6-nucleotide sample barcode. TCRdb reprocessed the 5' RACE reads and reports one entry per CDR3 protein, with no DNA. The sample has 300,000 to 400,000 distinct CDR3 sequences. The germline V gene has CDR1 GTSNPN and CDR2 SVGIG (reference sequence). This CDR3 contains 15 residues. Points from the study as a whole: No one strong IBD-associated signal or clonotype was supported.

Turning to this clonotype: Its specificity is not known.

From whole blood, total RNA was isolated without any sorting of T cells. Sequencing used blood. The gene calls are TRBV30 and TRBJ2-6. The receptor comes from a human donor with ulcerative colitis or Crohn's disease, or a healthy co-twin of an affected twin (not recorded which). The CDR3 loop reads CAWDLQRTGANVLTF.